The 7 T cell receptor beta chains below all came from one sample that was sequenced in a study of blood T cell repertoires in COVID-19. This table comes from immunoSEQ multiplex PCR, and its TCRdb copy is limited to in-frame clones, with some not included. The table lists some 340,000 clones, over 75% of them singletons. Sequencing input: PBMCs or T cells enriched from blood (not recorded which). The receptors were sampled from a woman aged 25 to 39 who had recovered from COVID-19.

The chain has TRBV19 and TRBJ2-5; a possible D gene is TRBD2 (5 bases). The V and J ends lost 7 bases and 4 bases respectively, with 7 bases between them. CDR3 length: 11 amino acids. The germline CDR1 and CDR2 sequences are LNHDA and SQIVND (reference sequence). CDR3 nucleotide sequence: TGTGCCAGTACCAGCGGAGAGACCCAGTACTTC. Translated, it gives CASTSGETQYF.

The chain has TRBV30 and TRBJ1-5; 8 bases align to TRBD1. CDR1 is GTSNPN, CDR2 SVGIG, per germline (reference sequence). The ends lost 2 bases at V and 3 bases at J; junction bases unmatched: 9. CDR3 size: 16 residues. The CDR3 sequence: CAWSSLRGPFNQPQHF. The CDR3 coding sequence is TGTGCCTGGAGTAGCCTCAGGGGGCCCTTCAATCAGCCCCAGCATTTT.

V usage is TRBV5-1 and J usage is TRBJ2-7, with TRBD2 as a possible D gene (6 bases). The CDR3 runs 15 residues. V lost 4 bases to trimming and J lost 2 bases, with 16 bases between them. Germline V gene sequence: CDR1 SGHRS, CDR2 YFSETQ. The CDR3 loop is CASSLSGGSAYEQYF. As DNA, the CDR3 is TGCGCCAGCAGCCTTAGTGGAGGGAGTGCCTACGAGCAGTACTTC.

The V gene is TRBV24-1, the J gene TRBJ2-1; a weak D match, TRBD1 (5 bases). The CDR3 is 13 residues long. V lost 3 bases to trimming and J lost 8 bases, with 10 bases between them. Germline V gene data show CDR1 as KGHDR and CDR2 as SFDVKD. The CDR3 DNA follows: TGTGCCACCAGTGATGCAGGCAGGGATGAGCAGTTCTTC. This encodes CATSDAGRDEQFF.

The count of this clone is one. J is TRBJ1-2 and V is TRBV27; D is unclear. Trimming took 2 bases from V and 8 from J, leaving 18 bases between them. The CDR3 contains 15 residues. The germline V gene has CDR1 MNHEY and CDR2 SMNVEV (reference sequence). CDR3 loop: CASSLGQAPSLGYTF. CDR3 nucleotides: TGTGCCAGCAGTTTAGGCCAGGCCCCCTCGCTCGGCTACACCTTC.

This sequence joins TRBV9 and TRBJ2-1, with D maybe TRBD2 (6 bases). Germline assignment: CDR1 SGDLS and CDR2 YYNGEE. The CDR3 has 14 amino acids. V lost 3 bases and J 9 bases, leaving 16 bases between the germline ends. The chain's CDR3 is CASSGGPQRAEQFF. Written as DNA, the CDR3 is TGTGCCAGCAGCGGTGGGCCTCAGCGGGCTGAGCAGTTCTTC.

V and J are TRBV2 and TRBJ1-1; D might be TRBD1 (5 bases). This CDR3 is built from 14 residues. Trimming pared 6 bases from V and 4 bases from J, leaving 15 bases between. Germline CDR1 and CDR2: SNHLY and FYNNEI. Here the CDR3 reads CASRESGGSTEAFF. Written as DNA, the CDR3 is TGTGCCAGCAGGGAGAGCGGGGGAAGCACTGAAGCTTTCTTT.